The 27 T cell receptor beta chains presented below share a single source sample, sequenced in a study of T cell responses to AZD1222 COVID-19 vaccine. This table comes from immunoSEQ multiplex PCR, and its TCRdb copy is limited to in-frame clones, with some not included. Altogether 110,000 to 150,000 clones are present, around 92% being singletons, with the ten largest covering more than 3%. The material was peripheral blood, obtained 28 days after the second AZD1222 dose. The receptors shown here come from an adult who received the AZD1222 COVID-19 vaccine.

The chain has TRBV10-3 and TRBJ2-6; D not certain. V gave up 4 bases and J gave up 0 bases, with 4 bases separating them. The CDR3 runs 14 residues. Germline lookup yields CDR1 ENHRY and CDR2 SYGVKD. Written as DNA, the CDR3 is TGTGCCATCAGTGGGAGCTCTGGGGCCAACGTCCTGACTTTC. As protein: CAISGSSGANVLTF.

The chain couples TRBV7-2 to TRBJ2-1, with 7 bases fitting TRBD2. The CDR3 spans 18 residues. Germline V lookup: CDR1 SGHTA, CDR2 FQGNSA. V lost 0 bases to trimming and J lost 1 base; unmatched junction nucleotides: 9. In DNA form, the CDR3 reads TGTGCCAGCAGCTTAGCGCGCACTAGCGTCACTTCCTACAATGAGCAGTTCTTC. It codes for CASSLARTSVTSYNEQFF.

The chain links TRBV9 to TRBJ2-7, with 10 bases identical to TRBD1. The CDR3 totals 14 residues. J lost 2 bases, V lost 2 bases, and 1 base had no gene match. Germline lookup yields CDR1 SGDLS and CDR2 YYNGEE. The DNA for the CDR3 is TGTGCCAGCAGCGTCGGGACAGGGGCCTACGAGCAGTACTTC. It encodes CASSVGTGAYEQYF.

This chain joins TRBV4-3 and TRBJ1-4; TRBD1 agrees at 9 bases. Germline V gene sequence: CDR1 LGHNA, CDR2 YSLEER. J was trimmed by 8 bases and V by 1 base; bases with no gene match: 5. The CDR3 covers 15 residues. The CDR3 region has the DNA TGCGCCAGCAGCCAAGGGGACAGGGTAGGGGAAAAACTGTTTTTT. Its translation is CASSQGDRVGEKLFF.

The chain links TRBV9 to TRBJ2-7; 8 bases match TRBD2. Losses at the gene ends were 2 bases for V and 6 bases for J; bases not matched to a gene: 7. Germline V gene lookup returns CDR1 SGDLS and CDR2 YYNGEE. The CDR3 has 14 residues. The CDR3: CASSVGTSSGEQYF. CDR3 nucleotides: TGTGCCAGCAGCGTGGGGACTAGTTCGGGCGAGCAGTACTTC. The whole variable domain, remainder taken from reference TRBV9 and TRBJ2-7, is DSGVTQTPKHLITATGQRVTLRCSPRSGDLSVYWYQQSLDQGLQFLIQYYNGEERAKGNILERFSAQQFPDLHSELNLSSLELGDSALYFCASSVGTSSGEQYFGPGTRLTVT.

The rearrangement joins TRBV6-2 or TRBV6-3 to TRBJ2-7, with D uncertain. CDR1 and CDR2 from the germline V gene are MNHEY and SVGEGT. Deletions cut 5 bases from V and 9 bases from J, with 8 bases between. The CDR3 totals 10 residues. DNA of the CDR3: TGTGCCAGCAGTGATACTTTGCAGTACTTC. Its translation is CASSDTLQYF.

The CDR3 region has the DNA TGTGCCAGCAGTTACTCGACCCCCCCCGAGCAGTACTTC. This gives the protein CASSYSTPPEQYF. The chain has TRBV6-5 and TRBJ2-7; D gene ambiguous. The V and J ends lost 0 bases and 6 bases respectively, with 9 bases between them. The CDR3 loop spans 13 amino acids. Germline assignment: CDR1 MNHEY and CDR2 SVGAGI.

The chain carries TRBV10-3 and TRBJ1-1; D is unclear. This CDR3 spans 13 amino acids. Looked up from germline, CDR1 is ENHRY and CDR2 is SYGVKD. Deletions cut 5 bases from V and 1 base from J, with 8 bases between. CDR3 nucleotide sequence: TGTGCCATCAGTCTACAGTCGAACACTGAAGCTTTCTTT. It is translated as CAISLQSNTEAFF.

The CDR3 reads CSVAGDRGITGELFF. The CDR3 region has the DNA TGCAGCGTTGCCGGTGACAGGGGGATCACCGGGGAGCTGTTTTTT. The genes are TRBV29-1 and TRBJ2-2; 9 bases are shared with TRBD1. Trimming took 4 bases from V and 4 from J; bases not matched to a gene: 7. Germline V lookup: CDR1 SQVTM, CDR2 ANQGSEA. CDR3 length: 15 amino acids.

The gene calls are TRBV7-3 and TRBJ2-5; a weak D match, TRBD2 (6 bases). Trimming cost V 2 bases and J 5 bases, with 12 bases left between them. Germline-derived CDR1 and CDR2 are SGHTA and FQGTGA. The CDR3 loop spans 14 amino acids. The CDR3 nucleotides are TGTGCCAGCAGCTTATTGGGAGGTGTTGAGACCCAGTACTTC. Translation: CASSLLGGVETQYF.

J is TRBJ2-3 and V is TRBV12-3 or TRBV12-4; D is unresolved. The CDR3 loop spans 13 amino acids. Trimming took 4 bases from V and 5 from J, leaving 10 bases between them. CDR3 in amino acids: CASSWSNEDTQYF. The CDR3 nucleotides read TGTGCCAGCAGTTGGTCTAACGAAGATACGCAGTATTTT.

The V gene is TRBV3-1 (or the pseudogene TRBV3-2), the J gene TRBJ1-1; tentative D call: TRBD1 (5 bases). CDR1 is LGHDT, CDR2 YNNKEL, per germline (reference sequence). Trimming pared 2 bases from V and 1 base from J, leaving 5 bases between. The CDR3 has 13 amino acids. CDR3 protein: CASSQTGNTEAFF. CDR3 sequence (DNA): TGTGCCAGCAGCCAAACAGGGAACACTGAAGCTTTCTTT.

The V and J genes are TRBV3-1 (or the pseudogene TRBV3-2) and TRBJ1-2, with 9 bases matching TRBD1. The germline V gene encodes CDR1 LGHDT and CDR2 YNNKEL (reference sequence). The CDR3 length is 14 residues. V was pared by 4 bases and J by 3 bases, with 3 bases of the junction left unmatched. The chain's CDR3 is CASSRDRGDYGYTF. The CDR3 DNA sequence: TGTGCCAGCAGCCGAGACAGGGGGGACTATGGCTACACCTTC.

CDR3 loop: CASSTEDRYQETQYF. DNA of the CDR3: TGCGCCAGCAGCACCGAAGACAGGTACCAAGAGACCCAGTACTTC. The chain recombines TRBV5-1 with TRBJ2-5; perhaps TRBD1 as D (6 bases). CDR1 and CDR2 (germline): SGHRS, YFSETQ. This CDR3 has 15 amino acids. V gave up 4 bases and J gave up 0 bases, with 13 bases separating them.

CDR3 DNA: TGTGCCAGCAGGACTCCGGGACAGGGGTCTGAAGCTTTCTTT. The encoded protein is CASRTPGQGSEAFF. The chain employs TRBV28 and TRBJ1-1; TRBD1 agrees at 10 bases. CDR3 size: 14 residues. With 6 bases clipped from V and 6 bases from J, the junction kept 7 bases outside the gene matches. Germline V CDR1 and CDR2: MDHEN, SYDVKM.

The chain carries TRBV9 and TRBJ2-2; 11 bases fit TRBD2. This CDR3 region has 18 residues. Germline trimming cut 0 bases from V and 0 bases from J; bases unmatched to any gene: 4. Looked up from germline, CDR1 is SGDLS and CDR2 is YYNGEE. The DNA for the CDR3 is TGTGCCAGCAGCGTAGAGGAGACTAGCGGGGCGAACACCGGGGAGCTGTTTTTT. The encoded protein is CASSVEETSGANTGELFF.

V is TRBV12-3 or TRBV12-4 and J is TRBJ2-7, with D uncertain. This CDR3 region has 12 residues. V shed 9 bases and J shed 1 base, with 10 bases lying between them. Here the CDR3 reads CASNSGSYEQYF. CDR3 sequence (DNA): TGTGCCAGTAACAGTGGATCCTACGAGCAGTACTTC.

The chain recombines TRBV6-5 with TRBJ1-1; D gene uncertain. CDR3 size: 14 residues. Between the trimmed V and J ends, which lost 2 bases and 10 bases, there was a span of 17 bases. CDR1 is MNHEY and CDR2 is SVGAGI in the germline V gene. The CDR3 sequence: CASSYGAGTVRAFF. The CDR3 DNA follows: TGTGCCAGCAGTTACGGCGCAGGAACGGTGCGAGCTTTCTTT.

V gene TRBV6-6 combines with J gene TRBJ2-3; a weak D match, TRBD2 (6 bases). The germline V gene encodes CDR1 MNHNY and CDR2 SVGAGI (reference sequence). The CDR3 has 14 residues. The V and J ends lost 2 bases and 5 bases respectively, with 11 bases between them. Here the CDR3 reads CASSYLGSRDTQYF. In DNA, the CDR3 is TGTGCCAGCAGTTACCTCGGGAGTAGAGATACGCAGTATTTT.

The CDR3 nucleotides read TGTGCCAGCTCACCCCCGGGACAGGGGGGACACAATGAGCAGTTCTTC. This gives the protein CASSPPGQGGHNEQFF. This chain joins TRBV18 and TRBJ2-1; 11 positions agree with TRBD1. Trimming removed 3 bases from V and 5 bases from J; junction bases left unmatched: 6. The length of the CDR3 is 16 residues. The germline V gene encodes CDR1 KGHSH and CDR2 LQKENI.

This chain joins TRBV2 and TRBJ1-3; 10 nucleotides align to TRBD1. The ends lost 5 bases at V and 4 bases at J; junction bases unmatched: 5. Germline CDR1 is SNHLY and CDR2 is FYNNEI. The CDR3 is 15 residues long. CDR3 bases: TGTGCCAGCAGTCCCCCGGGACAGGGGGGAAACACCATATATTTT. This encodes CASSPPGQGGNTIYF.

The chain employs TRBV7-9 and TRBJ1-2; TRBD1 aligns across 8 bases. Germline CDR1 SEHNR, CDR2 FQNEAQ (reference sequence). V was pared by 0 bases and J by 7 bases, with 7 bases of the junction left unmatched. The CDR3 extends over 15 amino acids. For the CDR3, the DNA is TGTGCCAGCAGCTTAGCGCCGGACAGGGACGCTGGCTACACCTTC. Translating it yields CASSLAPDRDAGYTF.

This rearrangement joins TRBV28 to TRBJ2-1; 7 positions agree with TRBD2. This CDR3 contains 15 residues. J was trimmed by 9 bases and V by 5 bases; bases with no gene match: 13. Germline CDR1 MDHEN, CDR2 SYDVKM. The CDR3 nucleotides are TGTGCCAGCAGTGTTGGAGGGGCGGGAGAAGGTGAGCAGTTCTTC. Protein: CASSVGGAGEGEQFF.

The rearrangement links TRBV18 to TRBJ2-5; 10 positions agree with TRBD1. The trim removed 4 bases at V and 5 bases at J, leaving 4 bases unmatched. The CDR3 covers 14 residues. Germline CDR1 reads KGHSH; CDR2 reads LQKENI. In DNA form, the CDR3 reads TGTGCCAGCTCACAGACAGGGGGCCAGGAGACCCAGTACTTC. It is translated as CASSQTGGQETQYF.

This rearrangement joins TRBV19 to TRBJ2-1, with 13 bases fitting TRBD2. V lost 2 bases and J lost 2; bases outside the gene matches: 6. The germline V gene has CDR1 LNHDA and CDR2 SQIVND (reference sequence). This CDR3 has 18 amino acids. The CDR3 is CASSIIGTSGTPYNEQFF. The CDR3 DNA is TGTGCCAGTAGTATAATAGGGACTAGCGGGACCCCCTACAATGAGCAGTTCTTC.

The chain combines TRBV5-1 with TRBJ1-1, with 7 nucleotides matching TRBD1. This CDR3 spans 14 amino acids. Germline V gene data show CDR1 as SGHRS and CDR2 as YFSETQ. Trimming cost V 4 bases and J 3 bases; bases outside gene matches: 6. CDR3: CASSVQGLDTEAFF. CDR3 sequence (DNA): TGCGCCAGCAGCGTACAGGGGTTGGACACTGAAGCTTTCTTT.

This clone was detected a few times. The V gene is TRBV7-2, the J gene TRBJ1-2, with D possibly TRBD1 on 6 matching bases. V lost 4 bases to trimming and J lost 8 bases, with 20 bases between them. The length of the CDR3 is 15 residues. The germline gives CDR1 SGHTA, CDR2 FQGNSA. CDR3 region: CASSSSGTQIRGYTF. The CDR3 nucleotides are TGTGCCAGCAGCTCATCCGGGACACAGATCCGAGGCTACACCTTC.